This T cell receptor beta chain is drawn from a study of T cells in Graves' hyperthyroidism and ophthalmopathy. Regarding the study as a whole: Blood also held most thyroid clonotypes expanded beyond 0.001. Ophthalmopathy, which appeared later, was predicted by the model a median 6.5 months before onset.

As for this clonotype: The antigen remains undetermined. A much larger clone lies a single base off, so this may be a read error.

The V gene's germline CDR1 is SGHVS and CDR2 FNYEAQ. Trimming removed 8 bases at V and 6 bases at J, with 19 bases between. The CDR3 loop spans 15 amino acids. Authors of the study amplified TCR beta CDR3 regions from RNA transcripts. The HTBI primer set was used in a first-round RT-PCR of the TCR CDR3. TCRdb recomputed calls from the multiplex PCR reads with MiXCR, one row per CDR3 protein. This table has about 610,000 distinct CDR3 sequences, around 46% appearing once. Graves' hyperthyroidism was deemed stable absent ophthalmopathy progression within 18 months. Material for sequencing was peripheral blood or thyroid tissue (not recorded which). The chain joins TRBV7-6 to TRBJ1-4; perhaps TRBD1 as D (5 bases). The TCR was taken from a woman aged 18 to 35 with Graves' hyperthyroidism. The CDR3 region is CASGRDSSFDEKLFF. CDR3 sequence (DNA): TGTGCCAGCGGCAGAGACAGCTCCTTCGATGAAAAACTGTTTTTT.